These 23 T cell receptor beta chains were sequenced from one sample in a study of blood T cells in healthy people across ages. PCR was performed a second time for roughly 7 to 12 cycles using a sample-barcoded 5' primer and a J-beta primer mix. TCRdb called the 5' RACE reads again in MiXCR, with one record for every CDR3 protein. The table shows about 1.1 million distinct CDR3 sequences, with roughly two fifths occurring only once. The source material was blood. The receptors shown here come from a young man in good health.

As for this clonotype: One end of the junction does not line up with germline, which may come from a read error. The chain employs TRBV7-2 and TRBJ1-1; D perhaps matches TRBD1 (5 bases). The CDR3 has 12 amino acids. Per germline, CDR1 SGHTA and CDR2 FQGNSA. CDR3 sequence (DNA): TGTGTCAGCACCCCAACGGGACCTGAAGCTTTCTTT. Translating gives CVSTPTGPEAFF.

V gene TRBV5-1 combines with J gene TRBJ1-5; D unresolved. CDR3 length: 14 residues. Germline CDR1 is SGHRS and CDR2 is YFSETQ. Trimming stripped 1 base from V and 5 bases from J, with 10 bases between. The chain's CDR3 is CASSLMGRDQPQHF. Written as DNA, the CDR3 is TGCGCCAGCAGCTTGATGGGGAGGGATCAGCCCCAGCATTTT.

This clonotype was detected a few times. The rearrangement joins TRBV20-1 to TRBJ1-1, with D hard to call. Germline CDR1 DFQATT, CDR2 SNEGSKA (reference sequence). The CDR3 loop spans 13 amino acids. CDR3 DNA sequence: TGCAGCGAGGTGGGCATAATGAACACTGAAGCTTTCTTT. As protein: CSEVGIMNTEAFF.

The V call is TRBV12-3 or TRBV12-4, the J call TRBJ2-1; either TRBD1 or TRBD2 may supply D (5 bases each). V lost 7 bases and J lost 2, with 15 bases in between. The CDR3 runs 15 residues. The CDR3 loop is CASTGFGGTYNEQFF. The CDR3 DNA follows: TGTGCCAGCACGGGTTTTGGGGGAACCTACAATGAGCAGTTCTTC.

This rearrangement joins TRBV19 to TRBJ1-2; D perhaps matches TRBD1 (5 bases). V lost 5 bases, J lost 8 bases, and 12 bases lay in between. The CDR3 has 12 residues. CDR1 is LNHDA and CDR2 is SQIVND in the germline V gene (reference sequence). The chain's CDR3 is CASSSGAFGYTF. The CDR3 nucleotides are TGTGCCAGTAGTTCCGGGGCTTTCGGCTACACCTTC.

A few counts support this clonotype. The chain joins TRBV20-1 to TRBJ2-7, with 9 bases lining up with TRBD1. V shed 0 bases, J shed 1 base, and the junction held 7 bases outside the gene matches. The length of the CDR3 is 16 residues. Germline CDR1 reads DFQATT; CDR2 reads SNEGSKA (reference sequence). As DNA, the CDR3 is TGCAGTGCTAGAGATTTGGGCGGACAGGGGTCCTACGAGCAGTACTTC. Amino acid sequence: CSARDLGGQGSYEQYF.

In regard to this clonotype: A junction boundary mismatches the germline segment, possibly from a read error. This chain's CDR3 is CASSQGDRTNHGYTF. The CDR3 bases are TGTGCCAGCAGCCAAGGAGACAGAACTAACCATGGCTACACCTTC. The chain is built from TRBV4-2 and TRBJ1-2, with D maybe TRBD1 (5 bases). Germline CDR1 is LGHNA and CDR2 is YNFKEQ. The CDR3 length is 15 residues.

V usage is TRBV3-1 and J usage is TRBJ1-2; D call uncertain. With 10 bases removed from V and 3 bases from J, the gap between germline ends came to 18 bases. There are 14 residues in the CDR3. In germline, CDR1 is LGHDT, CDR2 YNNKEL (reference sequence). Here the CDR3 reads CATRMAGGDYGYTF. CDR3 coding DNA: TGTGCCACCAGAATGGCCGGAGGCGACTATGGCTACACCTTC.

This clonotype was found a few times. The rearrangement uses TRBV20-1 and TRBJ2-7; D perhaps matches TRBD2 (6 bases). With 3 bases removed from V and 6 bases from J, the gap between germline ends came to 12 bases. Germline lookup yields CDR1 DFQATT and CDR2 SNEGSKA (reference sequence). There are 12 residues in the CDR3. The CDR3 DNA reads as TGCAGTGCTAGTTTATCCGGGAGCGAGCAGTACTTC. Amino acid sequence: CSASLSGSEQYF.

In DNA form, the CDR3 reads TGTGCCAGCATCCCTCCGGACAGGGACGCCGGGGAGCTGTTTTTT. It codes for CASIPPDRDAGELFF. This chain joins TRBV6-2 or TRBV6-3 and TRBJ2-2, with 8 bases matching TRBD1. The germline gives CDR1 MNHEY, CDR2 SVGEGT. The ends lost 7 bases at V and 6 bases at J; junction bases unmatched: 10. CDR3 length: 15 residues.

The chain uses TRBV4-3 and TRBJ2-3, with a weak D call TRBD1 (5 bases). The CDR3 is made up of 14 amino acids. V gave up 0 bases and J gave up 14 bases, with 18 bases separating them. CDR1 LGHNA and CDR2 YSLEER come from the germline V gene. The CDR3, as DNA: TGCGCCAGCAGCCAAGATGGGGCAGGTGGGGTGTTGTATTTT. Its translation is CASSQDGAGGVLYF.

Ten or more counts support this clonotype. The V and J genes are TRBV29-1 and TRBJ2-3; D is unclear. This CDR3 contains 14 residues. Germline assignment: CDR1 SQVTM and CDR2 ANQGSEA. V lost 1 base and J 0 bases, leaving 8 bases between the germline ends. CDR3 nucleotides: TGCAGCGTTGAAGGGCAGACGAGCACAGATACGCAGTATTTT. Protein: CSVEGQTSTDTQYF.

V gene TRBV6-1 combines with J gene TRBJ2-2; TRBD1 agrees at 8 bases. The germline gives CDR1 MNHNS, CDR2 SASEGT. The CDR3 extends over 18 amino acids. V lost 7 bases, J lost 3 bases, and 16 bases stayed unmatched. In DNA form, the CDR3 reads TGTGCCAGCAAATCTTGGATGCAGGCAGGGGGCCACACCGGGGAGCTGTTTTTT. It encodes CASKSWMQAGGHTGELFF.

This clonotype was observed a handful of times. This chain joins TRBV5-6 and TRBJ2-1; TRBD2 aligns across 8 bases. Germline assignment: CDR1 SGHDT and CDR2 YYEEEE. CDR3 size: 16 residues. Unmatched junction bases numbered 15, after V lost 4 bases and J lost 9 bases. CDR3 sequence reads: CASSGYGGAFSGEQFF. CDR3 coding DNA: TGTGCCAGCAGCGGATACGGGGGGGCGTTTAGTGGTGAGCAGTTCTTC.

In this sample, this clonotype turned up a few times. The chain uses TRBV15 and TRBJ2-1, with TRBD1 as a possible D gene (5 bases). The CDR3 runs to 16 residues. Looked up from germline, CDR1 is LNHNV and CDR2 is YYDKDF (reference sequence). V was clipped by 3 bases and J by 5 bases, with 17 bases between them. This chain's CDR3 is CATSSYFLGAHNEQFF. CDR3 DNA sequence: TGTGCCACCAGCAGTTATTTCCTAGGGGCCCACAATGAGCAGTTCTTC.

CDR3 DNA: TGCAGTGCTAGTTCTGGGGAGCAGTACTTC. Its protein is CSASSGEQYF. The chain recombines TRBV20-1 with TRBJ2-7; D not certain. Germline lookup yields CDR1 DFQATT and CDR2 SNEGSKA (reference sequence). CDR3 length equals 10 residues. V gave up 3 bases and J gave up 7 bases, with 7 bases separating them.

With respect to this clonotype: One junction end does not reproduce the germline sequence, and a read error may be involved. The genes are TRBV7-2 and TRBJ2-1; no firm D call. CDR1 SGHTA and CDR2 FQGNSA come from the germline V gene. The CDR3 runs 15 residues. In DNA, the CDR3 is TGTGCCAGCAGCTTCGACTTTACTCCTCGGAATGGGCAGTTCTTC. This encodes CASSFDFTPRNGQFF.

The chain combines TRBV5-1 with TRBJ2-7; a weak D match, TRBD1 (5 bases). V was clipped by 2 bases and J by 7 bases, with 19 bases between them. CDR1 SGHRS and CDR2 YFSETQ come from the germline V gene. The CDR3 covers 15 residues. Here the CDR3 DNA reads TGCGCCAGCAGCTTCGCCTCAGGGTCCTACAATGAGCAGTACTTC. Residues: CASSFASGSYNEQYF.

The chain links TRBV20-1 to TRBJ2-5, with 7 bases fitting TRBD1. Germline CDR1 reads DFQATT; CDR2 reads SNEGSKA (reference sequence). J gave up 1 base and V 3 bases, and 5 bases lay outside the gene matches. This CDR3 contains 14 residues. The CDR3 reads CSASPGGGQETQYF. For the CDR3, the DNA is TGCAGTGCTAGTCCAGGGGGTGGCCAAGAGACCCAGTACTTC.

A few counts support this clonotype. CDR3 amino acids: CASSESEGAETQYF. The DNA of the CDR3 is TGTGCCAGCAGTGAAAGCGAGGGGGCAGAGACCCAGTACTTC. The rearrangement links TRBV6-1 to TRBJ2-4; TRBD1 agrees at 7 bases. The end of the DNA fits TRBJ2-5 better, so the J call may be wrong. The germline CDR1 and CDR2 sequences are MNHNS and SASEGT. There are 14 residues in the CDR3.

This chain connects TRBV12-3 or TRBV12-4 to TRBJ2-1; weak D call: TRBD1 (5 bases). Deletions cut 4 bases from V and 13 bases from J, with 20 bases between. CDR3 length equals 14 residues. The CDR3 is CASSWGPGMETQFF. CDR3 nucleotides: TGTGCCAGCAGTTGGGGCCCTGGGATGGAGACCCAGTTCTTC.

The CDR3 is CSARAGTTNEKLFF. In DNA form, the CDR3 reads TGCAGTGCTAGGGCTGGAACAACTAATGAAAAACTGTTTTTT. This rearrangement joins TRBV20-1 to TRBJ1-4, with unresolved D. V dropped 3 bases and J dropped 0 bases, with 8 bases sitting between them. Germline V gene sequence: CDR1 DFQATT, CDR2 SNEGSKA (reference sequence). The CDR3 is 14 residues long.

There are a few counts of this clonotype. The gene calls are TRBV7-7 and TRBJ2-2, with a tentative D call TRBD1 (6 bases). CDR1 is SSHAT, CDR2 FNYEAQ, per germline (reference sequence). Deletions cut 7 bases from V and 0 bases from J, with 6 bases between. The length of the CDR3 is 13 residues. The CDR3 loop is CASKGANTGELFF. The CDR3 nucleotides read TGTGCCAGCAAGGGGGCGAACACCGGGGAGCTGTTTTTT.